This T cell receptor (beta chain) was obtained from a study of shared clonotypes between healthy human individuals. This clone was detected only once. Positively selected for CCR7, the CD45RO-negative cells used as naive CD8 cells excluded terminally differentiated effector memory CD45RA+ cells. J was trimmed by 3 bases and V by 6 bases; bases with no gene match: 2. Germline CDR1 reads SNHLY; CDR2 reads FYNNEI. The CDR3 is made up of 12 amino acids. Per the study methods: Junction-only sequences without quality scores were provided by ImmunoSEQ, so filtering was different. The table came from immunoSEQ multiplex PCR; TCRdb's copy has only in-frame clones and leaves some out. V and J calls and clone size are given by that table; D and trimming were obtained from the DNA. The sample lists around 620,000 clones, around 95% occurring once.

This chain joins TRBV2 and TRBJ2-7; the match to TRBD1 covers 7 bases. The specimen was naive CD8+ T cells sorted from blood. This TCR was recovered from a woman aged 25 to 39 in good health. Written as DNA, the CDR3 is TGTGCCAGCAGCTGGGACAGCTACGAGCAGTACTTC. Translating it yields CASSWDSYEQYF.